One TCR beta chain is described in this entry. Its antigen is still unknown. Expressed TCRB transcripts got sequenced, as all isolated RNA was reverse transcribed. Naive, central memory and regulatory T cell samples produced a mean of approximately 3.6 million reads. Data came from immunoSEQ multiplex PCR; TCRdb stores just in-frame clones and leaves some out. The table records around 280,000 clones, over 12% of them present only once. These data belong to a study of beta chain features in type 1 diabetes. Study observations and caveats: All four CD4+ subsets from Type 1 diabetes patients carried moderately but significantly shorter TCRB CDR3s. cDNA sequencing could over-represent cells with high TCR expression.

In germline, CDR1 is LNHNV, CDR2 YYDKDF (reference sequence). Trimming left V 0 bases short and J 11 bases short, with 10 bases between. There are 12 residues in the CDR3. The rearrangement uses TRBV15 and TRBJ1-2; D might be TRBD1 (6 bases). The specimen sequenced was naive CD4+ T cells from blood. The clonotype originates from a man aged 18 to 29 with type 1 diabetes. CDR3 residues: CATSRDQGFYTF. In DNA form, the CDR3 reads TGTGCCACCAGCAGAGATCAGGGGTTTTACACCTTC.